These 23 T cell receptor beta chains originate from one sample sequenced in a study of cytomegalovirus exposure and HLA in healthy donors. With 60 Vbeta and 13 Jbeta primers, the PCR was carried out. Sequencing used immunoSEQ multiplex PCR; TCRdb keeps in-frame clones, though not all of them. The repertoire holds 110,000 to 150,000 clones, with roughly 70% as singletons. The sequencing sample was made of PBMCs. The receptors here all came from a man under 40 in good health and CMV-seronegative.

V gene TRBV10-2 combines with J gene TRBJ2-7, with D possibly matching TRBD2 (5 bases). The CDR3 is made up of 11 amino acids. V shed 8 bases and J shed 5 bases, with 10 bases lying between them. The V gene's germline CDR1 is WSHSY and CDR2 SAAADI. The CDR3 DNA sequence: TGCGCCAGCCGGGGTTGGGACGAGCAGTACTTC. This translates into CASRGWDEQYF.

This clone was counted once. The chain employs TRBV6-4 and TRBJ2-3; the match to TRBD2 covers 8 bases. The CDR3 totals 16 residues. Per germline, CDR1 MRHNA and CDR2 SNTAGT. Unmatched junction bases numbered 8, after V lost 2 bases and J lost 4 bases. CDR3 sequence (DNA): TGTGCCAGCAGTGACGGATTGGGACTAGGGGCAGATACGCAGTATTTT. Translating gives CASSDGLGLGADTQYF.

As DNA, the CDR3 is TGTGCCAGCAGTCAATTGACAGTGACTAATTCACCCCTCCACTTT. Protein: CASSQLTVTNSPLHF. The genes are TRBV2 and TRBJ1-6, with D possibly being TRBD1 (5 bases). V was shortened by 5 bases and J by 6 bases, with 14 bases between the two germline ends. The germline CDR1 and CDR2 sequences are SNHLY and FYNNEI. This CDR3 is 15 amino acids long.

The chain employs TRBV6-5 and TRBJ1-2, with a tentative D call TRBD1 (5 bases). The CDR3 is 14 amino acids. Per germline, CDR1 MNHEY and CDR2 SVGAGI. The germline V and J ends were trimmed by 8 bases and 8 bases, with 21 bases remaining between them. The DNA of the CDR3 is TGTGCCAGCGTTAGGGCAGGGCTAGGGTACGGCTACACCTTC. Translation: CASVRAGLGYGYTF.

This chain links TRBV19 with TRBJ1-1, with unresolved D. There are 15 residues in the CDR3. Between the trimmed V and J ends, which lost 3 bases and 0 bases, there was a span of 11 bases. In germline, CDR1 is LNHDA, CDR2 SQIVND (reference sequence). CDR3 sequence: CASSIGPNVNTEAFF. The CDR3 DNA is TGTGCCAGTAGTATCGGTCCAAACGTGAACACTGAAGCTTTCTTT.

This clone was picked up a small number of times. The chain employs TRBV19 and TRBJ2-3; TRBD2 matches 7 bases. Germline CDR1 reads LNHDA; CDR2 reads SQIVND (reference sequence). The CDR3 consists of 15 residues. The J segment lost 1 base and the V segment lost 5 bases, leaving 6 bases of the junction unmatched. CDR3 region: CASSLGTIRTDTQYF. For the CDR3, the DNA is TGTGCCAGTAGTTTGGGGACTATCCGCACAGATACGCAGTATTTT.

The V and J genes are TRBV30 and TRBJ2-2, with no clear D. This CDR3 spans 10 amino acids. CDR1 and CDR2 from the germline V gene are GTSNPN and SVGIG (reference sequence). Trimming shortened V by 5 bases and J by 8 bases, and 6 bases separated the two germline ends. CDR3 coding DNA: TGTGCCTGGGCCAGGGGGGAGCTGTTTTTT. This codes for CAWARGELFF.

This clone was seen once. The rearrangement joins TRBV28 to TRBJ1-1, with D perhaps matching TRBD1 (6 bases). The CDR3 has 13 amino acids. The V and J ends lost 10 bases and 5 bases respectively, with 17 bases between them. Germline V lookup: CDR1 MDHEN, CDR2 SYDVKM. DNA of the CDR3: TGTGCCACACAATCAAACAGGGAGACTGAAGCTTTCTTT. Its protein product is CATQSNRETEAFF. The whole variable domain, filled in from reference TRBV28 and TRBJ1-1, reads DVKVTQSSRYLVKRTGEKVFLECVQDMDHENMFWYRQDPGLGLRLIYFSYDVKMKEKGDIPEGYSVSREKKERFSLILESASTNQTSMYLCATQSNRETEAFFGQGTRLTVV.

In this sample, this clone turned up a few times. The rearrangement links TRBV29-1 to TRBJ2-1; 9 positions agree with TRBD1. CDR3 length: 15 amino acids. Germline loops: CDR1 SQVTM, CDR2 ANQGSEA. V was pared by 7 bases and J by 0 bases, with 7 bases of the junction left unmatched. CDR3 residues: CSAGTGSGSYNEQFF. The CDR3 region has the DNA TGCAGCGCAGGGACAGGGTCGGGCTCCTACAATGAGCAGTTCTTC.

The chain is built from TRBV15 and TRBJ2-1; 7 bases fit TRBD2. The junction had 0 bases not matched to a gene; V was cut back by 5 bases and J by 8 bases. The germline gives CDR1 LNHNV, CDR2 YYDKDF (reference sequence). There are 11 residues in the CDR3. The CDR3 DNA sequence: TGTGCCACCAGCCGGGGGGATGAGCAGTTCTTC. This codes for CATSRGDEQFF.

This chain's CDR3 is CASSLAGRGTETQYF. In DNA form, the CDR3 reads TGTGCCAGCAGCTTAGCGGGCAGGGGTACGGAGACCCAGTACTTC. The V gene is TRBV7-9, the J gene TRBJ2-5; TRBD1 might be the D (6 bases). Germline CDR1 is SEHNR and CDR2 is FQNEAQ (reference sequence). The CDR3 has 15 amino acids. The V end lost 0 bases, the J end lost 5 bases, and 13 bases lay between the germline ends.

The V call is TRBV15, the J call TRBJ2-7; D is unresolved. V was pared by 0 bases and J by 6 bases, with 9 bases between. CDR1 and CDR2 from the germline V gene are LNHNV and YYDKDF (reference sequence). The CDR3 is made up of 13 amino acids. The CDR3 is CATSRESPSEQYF. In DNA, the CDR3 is TGTGCCACCAGCAGAGAATCCCCGAGCGAGCAGTACTTC.

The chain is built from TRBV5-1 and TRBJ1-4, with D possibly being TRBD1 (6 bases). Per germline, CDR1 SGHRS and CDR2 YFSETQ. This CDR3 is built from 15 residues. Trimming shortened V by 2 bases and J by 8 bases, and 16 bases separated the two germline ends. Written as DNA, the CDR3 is TGCGCCAGCAGCTTCGCAGACAGGATAGGGGAAAAACTGTTTTTT. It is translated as CASSFADRIGEKLFF. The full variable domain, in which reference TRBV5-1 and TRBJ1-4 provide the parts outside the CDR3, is KAGVTQTPRYLIKTRGQQVTLSCSPISGHRSVSWYQQTPGQGLQFLFEYFSETQRNKGNFPGRFSGRQFSNSRSEMNVSTLELGDSALYLCASSFADRIGEKLFFGSGTQLSVL.

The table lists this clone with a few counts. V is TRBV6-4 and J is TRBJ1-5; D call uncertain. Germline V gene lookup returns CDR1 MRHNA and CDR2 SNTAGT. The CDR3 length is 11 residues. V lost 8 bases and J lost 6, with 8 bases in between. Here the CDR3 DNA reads TGTGCCAGCCTCTTTAGTCAGCCCCAGCATTTT. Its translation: CASLFSQPQHF.

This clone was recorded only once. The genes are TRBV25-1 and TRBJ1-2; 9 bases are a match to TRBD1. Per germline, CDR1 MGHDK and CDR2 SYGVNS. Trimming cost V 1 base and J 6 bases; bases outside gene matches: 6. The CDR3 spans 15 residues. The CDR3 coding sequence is TGTGCCAGCAGTGAATCGGGGGACAGGGCGCATGGCTACACCTTC. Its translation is CASSESGDRAHGYTF.

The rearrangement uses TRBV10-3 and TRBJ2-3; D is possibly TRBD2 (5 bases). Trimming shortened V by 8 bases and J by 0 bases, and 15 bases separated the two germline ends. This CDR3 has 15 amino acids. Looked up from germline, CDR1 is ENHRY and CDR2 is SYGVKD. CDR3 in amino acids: CAIGRRSTSTDTQYF. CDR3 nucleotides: TGTGCCATCGGGCGGAGGAGTACCAGCACAGATACGCAGTATTTT.

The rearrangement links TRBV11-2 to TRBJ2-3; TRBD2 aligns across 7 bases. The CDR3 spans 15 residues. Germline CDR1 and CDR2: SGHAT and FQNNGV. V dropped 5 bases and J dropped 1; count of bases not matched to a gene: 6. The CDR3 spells CASSRREARTDTQYF. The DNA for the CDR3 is TGTGCCAGCAGCCGACGGGAGGCACGCACAGATACGCAGTATTTT.

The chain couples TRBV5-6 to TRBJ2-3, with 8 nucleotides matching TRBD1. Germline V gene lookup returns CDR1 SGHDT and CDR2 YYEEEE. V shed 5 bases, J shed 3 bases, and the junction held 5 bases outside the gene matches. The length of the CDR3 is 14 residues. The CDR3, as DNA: TGTGCCAGCAGTACAGGGGGGAGAACAGATACGCAGTATTTT. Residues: CASSTGGRTDTQYF.

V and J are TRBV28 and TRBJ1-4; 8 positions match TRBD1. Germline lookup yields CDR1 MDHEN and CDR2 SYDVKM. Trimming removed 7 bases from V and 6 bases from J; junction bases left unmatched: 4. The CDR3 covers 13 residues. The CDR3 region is CASTRGRDEKLFF. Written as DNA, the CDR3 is TGTGCCAGCACCAGGGGGCGCGATGAAAAACTGTTTTTT.

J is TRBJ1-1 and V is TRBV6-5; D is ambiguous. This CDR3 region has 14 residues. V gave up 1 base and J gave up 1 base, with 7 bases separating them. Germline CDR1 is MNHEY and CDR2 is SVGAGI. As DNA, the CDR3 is TGTGCCAGCAGTTACTTACGACAGAACACTGAAGCTTTCTTT. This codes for CASSYLRQNTEAFF.

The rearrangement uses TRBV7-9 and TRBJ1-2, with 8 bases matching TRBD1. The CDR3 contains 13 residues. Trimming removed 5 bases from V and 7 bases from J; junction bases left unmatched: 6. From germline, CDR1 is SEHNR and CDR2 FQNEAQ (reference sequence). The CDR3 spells CASSLQGVVGYTF. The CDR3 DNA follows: TGTGCCAGCAGCCTACAGGGGGTGGTTGGCTACACCTTC.

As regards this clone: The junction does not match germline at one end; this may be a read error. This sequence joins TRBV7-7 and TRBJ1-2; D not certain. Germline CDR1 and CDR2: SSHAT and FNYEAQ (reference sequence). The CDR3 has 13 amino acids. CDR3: CASSPVTNYGYTF. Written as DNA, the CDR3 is TGTGCTAGCAGCCCAGTTACTAACTATGGCTACACCTTC.

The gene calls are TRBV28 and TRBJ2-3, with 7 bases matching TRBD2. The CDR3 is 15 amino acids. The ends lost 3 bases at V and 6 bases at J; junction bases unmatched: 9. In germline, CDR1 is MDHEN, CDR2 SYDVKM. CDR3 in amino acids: CASSFMGEGPDTQYF. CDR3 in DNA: TGTGCCAGCAGTTTTATGGGGGAGGGCCCCGATACGCAGTATTTT.